This is a list of T cell receptor beta chains from one sample in a study of spatial heterogeneity in lung cancer. TCRdb re-called the 5' RACE reads through MiXCR, storing one row per CDR3 protein. This sample has tens of thousands of distinct CDR3 sequences, with roughly 8.7% found just once. Sample: PBMCs, taken at surgery. These receptor sequences come from a male donor with early-stage non-small cell lung cancer. The CDR3 runs from the conserved cysteine through the conserved F or W.

j_call,v_call,cdr3_aa
TRBJ2-7,TRBV25-1,CARKQGLPSYEQYF
TRBJ1-2,TRBV24-1,CATSAPGQNYGYTF
TRBJ2-1,TRBV5-1,CASNDRVGYEQFF
TRBJ1-1,TRBV5-1,CASSLEADRTEAFF
TRBJ2-5,TRBV7-9,CASSLGIRETQYF
TRBJ2-5,TRBV5-4,CASSLGYQETQYF
TRBJ2-5,TRBV9,CASSVGLASSQETQYF
TRBJ2-5,TRBV19,CASSSGLRQETQYF
TRBJ2-1,TRBV7-9,CASSLLGRASYNEQFF
TRBJ2-1,TRBV5-1,CASSGGGAGGDEQFF
TRBJ2-3,TRBV28,CASTGSKILDTQYF
TRBJ1-2,TRBV6-5,CASSYQQNYGYTF
TRBJ1-6,TRBV10-3,CAISERLSSYNSPLHF
TRBJ2-1,TRBV29-1,CSGGGGEVNEQFF
TRBJ1-5,TRBV5-1,CASSLEGGVNQPQHF
TRBJ2-5,TRBV5-1,CASSFQPRYQETQYF
TRBJ1-2,TRBV2,CASSRTTYGYTF
TRBJ2-5,TRBV7-8,CASSLARLAGRRETQYF
TRBJ2-7,TRBV29-1,CSVEGTGPWGYEQYF
TRBJ2-1,TRBV7-2,CASSLVGRNEQFF
TRBJ2-5,TRBV5-1,CASSLTSVQETQYF
TRBJ2-3,TRBV14,CASALGNTQYF
TRBJ2-1,TRBV11-2,CASSSSRDRVGGHEQFF
TRBJ2-5,TRBV29-1,CSVDGVRLGGRIQETQYF
TRBJ1-5,TRBV2,CASSGTENQPQHF
TRBJ2-2,TRBV12-3/TRBV12-4,CASRQQGDTGELFF
TRBJ1-2,TRBV28,CASSPRRQGASADYGYTF
TRBJ1-2,TRBV6-6,CASKLRQLYGYTF
TRBJ1-2,TRBV4-2,CASSQPPPGTGASYTF
TRBJ1-5,TRBV20-1,CSALDQPQHF
TRBJ1-6,TRBV30,CAWKVAANNSPLHF
TRBJ2-1,TRBV28,CASSLGTSVYINEQFF
TRBJ2-2,TRBV12-3/TRBV12-4,CASRRGTAPSTGELFF
TRBJ2-3,TRBV28,CASSLAGTTSTDTQYF
TRBJ1-1,TRBV6-6,CASTQNQGGTEAFF
TRBJ2-3,TRBV5-5,CASSLDRGTDTQYF
TRBJ2-1,TRBV29-1,CSTRLAGIYNEQFF
TRBJ2-5,TRBV29-1,CSVERDIQETQYF
TRBJ2-5,TRBV20-1,CSAGTGKETQYF
TRBJ2-7,TRBV6-5,CASSHNSEQYF
TRBJ2-7,TRBV13,CASRLQGGNYEQYF
TRBJ2-1,TRBV29-1,CSVDPPSGTGSYNEQFF
TRBJ1-5,TRBV20-1,CSARGPDGGNQPQHF
TRBJ2-7,TRBV7-9,CASSLSGPYEQYF
TRBJ2-3,TRBV10-3,CAISESHSSTDTQYF
TRBJ2-2,TRBV28,CASSFGRRGTGELFF
TRBJ2-5,TRBV15,CATSSLAGGQRGTQYF
TRBJ1-1,TRBV28,CASSLTGPEAFF
TRBJ1-5,TRBV6-6,CASSYGDGSNQPQHF
TRBJ2-1,TRBV24-1,CATSDPGLAGGNEQFF
TRBJ2-2,TRBV10-1,CASSESKGARTGELFF